The entry below gives a single T cell receptor beta chain sequence along with its context. Its antigen is still unknown. V dropped 7 bases and J dropped 4 bases, with 11 bases sitting between them. Germline V gene lookup returns CDR1 SGHRS and CDR2 YFSETQ. The CDR3 contains 12 residues. This sample is part of a study of regulatory T cells in long-lasting Graves disease. Study information: Persistent cases took antithyroid drugs over 5 years and stayed TSH receptor antibody positive.

The time point here: persistent/refractory GD, antithyroid drugs over 5 years with positive TRAb. PBMC RNA served as the TCR library source. iRepertoire HTBI primers and Arm-PCR of CDR3 regions built TCR beta libraries. Using its own MiXCR run on the multiplex PCR reads, TCRdb lists one record per CDR3 protein. The sample records 400,000 to 500,000 distinct CDR3 sequences, around 23% being singletons. Overall study results and limits: Persistent Graves' patients showed less TCR diversity than newly diagnosed ones. The analysis examined peripheral blood only and excluded thyroid tissue. Accuracy may have been reduced by the small sample size.

This sequence joins TRBV5-1 and TRBJ1-2; D is perhaps TRBD1 (5 bases). The TCR comes from a female donor with Graves disease. The specimen was peripheral blood mononuclear cells (PBMCs), collected when the disease was refractory, from a patient treated with antithyroid drugs. CDR3 sequence (DNA): TGCGCCAGCGGCCCTGACAGCTATGGCTACACCTTC. This gives the protein CASGPDSYGYTF.